Presented here are 26 T cell receptor beta chains from one specimen sequenced in a study of shared clonotypes between healthy human individuals. Clones were sequenced by immunoSEQ multiplex PCR, and TCRdb holds only the in-frame ones, with some missing. The sample has more than 2,000,000 clones, just over 90% seen once. Sequenced input: naive CD4+ T cells sorted from blood. Subset reported: CD45RA+ positively selected. The receptors here all came from a man between 18 and 35 years old in good health.

The CDR3 nucleotides are TGTGCCAGCAGAGGGGCAGGGCCTAACTATGGCTACACCTTC. Amino acids: CASRGAGPNYGYTF. The chain links TRBV7-2 to TRBJ1-2; TRBD1 might be the D (5 bases). The CDR3 covers 14 residues. Trimming shortened V by 6 bases and J by 0 bases, and 11 bases separated the two germline ends. Per the germline V gene, CDR1 is SGHTA and CDR2 is FQGNSA.

The chain combines TRBV30 with TRBJ2-1; D assignment may be TRBD1 or TRBD2 (5 bases each). Germline lookup yields CDR1 GTSNPN and CDR2 SVGIG (reference sequence). The CDR3 runs 12 residues. The CDR3 DNA is TGTGCTTGGGGACCAATTTACAATGAGCAGTTCTTC. Amino acids: CAWGPIYNEQFF.

The chain uses TRBV18 and TRBJ1-6; D is possibly TRBD1 (6 bases). The CDR3 is made up of 14 amino acids. Deletions cut 4 bases from V and 6 bases from J, with 10 bases between. Germline V gene data show CDR1 as KGHSH and CDR2 as LQKENI. The DNA of the CDR3 is TGTGCCAGCTCACAGGACAGATTTAATTCACCCCTCCACTTT. Protein product: CASSQDRFNSPLHF. The whole variable domain, filled in from reference TRBV18 and TRBJ1-6, reads NAGVMQNPRHLVRRRGQEARLRCSPMKGHSHVYWYRQLPEEGLKFMVYLQKENIIDESGMPKERFSAEFPKEGPSILRIQQVVRGDSAAYFCASSQDRFNSPLHFGNGTRLTVT.

The J gene is TRBJ2-3, the V gene TRBV20-1; D is unclear. The germline CDR1 and CDR2 sequences are DFQATT and SNEGSKA (reference sequence). The CDR3 covers 11 residues. CDR3 loop: CSASKAATQYF. As DNA, the CDR3 is TGCAGCGCTTCAAAGGCAGCTACGCAGTATTTT.

This clone was found once. V is TRBV4-1 and J is TRBJ2-5; the match to TRBD2 covers 9 bases. Germline assignment: CDR1 MGHRA and CDR2 YSYEKL. This CDR3 spans 17 amino acids. J lost 6 bases, V lost 1 base, and 12 bases had no gene match. The DNA for the CDR3 is TGCGCCAGCAGCCAAGGCGTGGTAGCGGGAGATTGGAAGACCCAGTACTTC. Translating it yields CASSQGVVAGDWKTQYF.

This sequence joins TRBV27 and TRBJ1-4; tentatively, D is TRBD1 (6 bases). The germline gives CDR1 MNHEY, CDR2 SMNVEV (reference sequence). The CDR3 is made up of 12 amino acids. V gave up 9 bases and J gave up 7 bases, with 12 bases separating them. CDR3 sequence: CASRRGGEKLFF. In nucleotides, the CDR3 is TGTGCCAGTAGACGAGGGGGTGAAAAACTGTTTTTT.

The chain combines TRBV7-9 with TRBJ2-1; D is unclear. V gave up 8 bases and J gave up 2 bases, with 19 bases separating them. This CDR3 contains 16 residues. Germline values: CDR1 SEHNR, CDR2 FQNEAQ (reference sequence). In DNA form, the CDR3 reads TGTGCCAGCTTCCCTCGGGCAGTACCTACCTACAATGAGCAGTTCTTC. Residues: CASFPRAVPTYNEQFF.

A remark on this clone: Distinct nucleotide sequences in the sample also encode this CDR3. This rearrangement joins TRBV5-1 to TRBJ1-4; TRBD1 aligns across 7 bases. The CDR3 loop spans 15 amino acids. Per germline, CDR1 SGHRS and CDR2 YFSETQ. The ends lost 4 bases at V and 4 bases at J; junction bases unmatched: 7. The CDR3 region is CASSLGTVSNEKLFF. The CDR3 DNA reads as TGCGCCAGCAGCCTAGGGACAGTTAGTAATGAAAAACTGTTTTTT.

The DNA for the CDR3 is TGCGCCAGCAGCCAAGGGGGAGGGAGGGTCACCGGGGAGCTGTTTTTT. Translated, it gives CASSQGGGRVTGELFF. The rearrangement joins TRBV4-1 to TRBJ2-2, with TRBD2 matching over 7 bases. Germline V gene sequence: CDR1 MGHRA, CDR2 YSYEKL. The junction had 6 bases not matched to a gene; V was cut back by 1 base and J by 4 bases. CDR3 length: 16 residues.

The V and J genes are TRBV4-3 and TRBJ2-1; TRBD2 matches 8 bases. V gave up 0 bases and J gave up 6 bases; unmatched junction bases: 4. Germline CDR1 and CDR2: LGHNA and YSLEER. The CDR3 contains 15 residues. In nucleotides, the CDR3 is TGCGCCAGCAGCCAAGACGGGAGGGGAGGCAATGAGCAGTTCTTC. It translates to CASSQDGRGGNEQFF.

V is TRBV7-3 and J is TRBJ2-6; D uncertain. This CDR3 has 12 residues. Trimming left V 6 bases short and J 1 base short, with 1 base between. Germline values: CDR1 SGHTA, CDR2 FQGTGA. The CDR3 sequence: CASRSGANVLTF. CDR3 in DNA: TGTGCCAGCAGGTCTGGGGCCAACGTCCTGACTTTC.

V gene TRBV2 combines with J gene TRBJ2-4; 8 nucleotides align to TRBD2. CDR1 is SNHLY and CDR2 is FYNNEI in the germline V gene. V was pared by 8 bases and J by 4 bases, with 4 bases of the junction left unmatched. There are 13 residues in the CDR3. Here the CDR3 DNA reads TGTGCCAGCGCGGGACTAGAGAAAAACATTCAGTACTTC. This codes for CASAGLEKNIQYF.

The chain employs TRBV18 and TRBJ2-2, with TRBD1 matching 8 bases. Germline V gives CDR1 KGHSH, CDR2 LQKENI. This CDR3 comprises 15 residues. The ends lost 0 bases at V and 3 bases at J; junction bases unmatched: 0. The CDR3 bases are TGTGCCAGCTCACCACCACAGGGGGACACCGGGGAGCTGTTTTTT. This codes for CASSPPQGDTGELFF.

This chain links TRBV30 with TRBJ1-5, with D maybe TRBD1 (5 bases). The CDR3 contains 14 residues. V gave up 0 bases and J gave up 6 bases, with 12 bases separating them. Germline CDR1 reads GTSNPN; CDR2 reads SVGIG (reference sequence). CDR3 bases: TGTGCCTGGAGTGTACTAGCAGGGCTTCAGCCCCAGCATTTT. Translating gives CAWSVLAGLQPQHF. The variable domain in full, completed from reference TRBV30 and TRBJ1-5, reads SQTIHQWPATLVQPVGSPLSLECTVEGTSNPNLYWYRQAAGRGLQLLFYSVGIGQISSEVPQNLSASRPQDRQFILSSKKLLLSDSGFYLCAWSVLAGLQPQHFGDGTRLSIL.

The chain joins TRBV7-9 to TRBJ2-3; 11 bases fit TRBD2. The germline gives CDR1 SEHNR, CDR2 FQNEAQ (reference sequence). CDR3 length: 17 residues. Trimming cost V 1 base and J 0 bases; bases outside gene matches: 3. The CDR3, as DNA: TGTGCCAGCAGCTTAGGGACTAGCGGGTTTAGCACAGATACGCAGTATTTT. Translating it yields CASSLGTSGFSTDTQYF. Together with reference TRBV7-9 and TRBJ2-3, the CDR3 gives the full variable domain: DTGVSQNPRHKITKRGQNVTFRCDPISEHNRLYWYRQTLGQGPEFLTYFQNEAQLEKSRLLSDRFSAERPKGSFSTLEIQRTEQGDSAMYLCASSLGTSGFSTDTQYFGPGTRLTVL.

With regard to this clone: This sample includes further DNA sequences coding for the same CDR3. The chain combines TRBV18 with TRBJ1-1, with a weak D call TRBD1 (6 bases). This CDR3 has 14 amino acids. V lost 3 bases and J 2 bases, leaving 10 bases between the germline ends. The germline CDR1 and CDR2 sequences are KGHSH and LQKENI. CDR3 protein: CASSPGAVNTEAFF. CDR3 DNA sequence: TGTGCCAGCTCACCGGGGGCTGTAAACACTGAAGCTTTCTTT.

This clone was seen only once. The chain has TRBV9 and TRBJ1-2; D might be TRBD1 (5 bases). This CDR3 spans 15 amino acids. From germline, CDR1 is SGDLS and CDR2 YYNGEE. V lost 0 bases to trimming and J lost 2 bases, with 11 bases between them. CDR3 coding DNA: TGTGCCAGCAGCGTAGAGGTGGGGCAGAACTATGGCTACACCTTC. This codes for CASSVEVGQNYGYTF.

This sequence joins TRBV6-6 and TRBJ1-3; D is unresolved. V was pared by 7 bases and J by 2 bases, with 6 bases between. Germline V gene data show CDR1 as MNHNY and CDR2 as SVGAGI (reference sequence). The CDR3 extends over 12 amino acids. CDR3 residues: CASISTGNTIYF. CDR3 in DNA: TGTGCCAGCATTTCTACTGGAAACACCATATATTTT.

The V gene is TRBV7-6, the J gene TRBJ2-2; 10 positions agree with TRBD1. The ends lost 1 base at V and 4 bases at J; junction bases unmatched: 6. The V gene's germline CDR1 is SGHVS and CDR2 FNYEAQ. This CDR3 contains 17 residues. CDR3 nucleotide sequence: TGTGCCAGCAGCTTAGGGTCCGGGACAGGGGTCACCGGGGAGCTGTTTTTT. Amino acids: CASSLGSGTGVTGELFF.

The chain links TRBV6-5 to TRBJ1-1, with 9 nucleotides matching TRBD1. This CDR3 region has 15 residues. Germline V gene sequence: CDR1 MNHEY, CDR2 SVGAGI. Germline trimming cut 2 bases from V and 5 bases from J; bases unmatched to any gene: 6. The CDR3 is CASSYGTGFVTEAFF. CDR3 nucleotide sequence: TGTGCCAGCAGTTACGGGACAGGGTTTGTAACTGAAGCTTTCTTT.

This chain joins TRBV4-3 and TRBJ2-7; D is uncertain. The CDR3 is made up of 14 amino acids. V lost 1 base and J 0 bases, leaving 7 bases between the germline ends. Per the germline V gene, CDR1 is LGHNA and CDR2 is YSLEER. CDR3 nucleotide sequence: TGCGCCAGCAGCCAAGGTTGGAGCTCCTACGAGCAGTACTTC. As protein: CASSQGWSSYEQYF.

The chain carries TRBV30 and TRBJ2-2; D might be TRBD1 or TRBD2, each matching 5 bases. Trimming left V 5 bases short and J 9 bases short, with 19 bases between. The CDR3 totals 14 residues. Germline CDR1 GTSNPN, CDR2 SVGIG (reference sequence). CDR3 region: CAWALRGSLRELFF. In nucleotides, the CDR3 is TGTGCCTGGGCCCTCCGGGGCTCACTACGGGAGCTGTTTTTT. Using reference TRBV30 and TRBJ2-2 for the parts outside the CDR3, the full variable domain is SQTIHQWPATLVQPVGSPLSLECTVEGTSNPNLYWYRQAAGRGLQLLFYSVGIGQISSEVPQNLSASRPQDRQFILSSKKLLLSDSGFYLCAWALRGSLRELFFGEGSRLTVL.

The rearrangement uses TRBV5-1 and TRBJ2-7; 7 bases match TRBD1. Per the germline V gene, CDR1 is SGHRS and CDR2 is YFSETQ. The CDR3 is 13 amino acids. J gave up 2 bases and V 4 bases, and 3 bases lay outside the gene matches. CDR3 residues: CASSIGTAYEQYF. The CDR3 nucleotides are TGCGCCAGCAGCATCGGGACAGCCTACGAGCAGTACTTC.

This clone was detected a few times. The V gene is TRBV10-3, the J gene TRBJ1-2; 11 bases are a match to TRBD1. Trimming took 7 bases from V and 2 from J; bases not matched to a gene: 3. Germline loops: CDR1 ENHRY, CDR2 SYGVKD. The CDR3 contains 14 residues. The CDR3 spells CAINGQGANYGYTF. In DNA, the CDR3 is TGTGCCATCAACGGACAGGGGGCAAACTATGGCTACACCTTC.

The V gene is TRBV28, the J gene TRBJ2-5; maybe TRBD1 (5 bases). The CDR3 is 15 residues long. Deletions cut 4 bases from V and 1 base from J, with 13 bases between. Germline V lookup: CDR1 MDHEN, CDR2 SYDVKM. For the CDR3, the DNA is TGTGCCAGCAGTTCCCCGGTGGGGCCCCAAGAGACCCAGTACTTC. Amino acids: CASSSPVGPQETQYF.

The rearrangement joins TRBV29-1 to TRBJ2-2; TRBD2 matches 7 bases. Germline-derived CDR1 and CDR2 are SQVTM and ANQGSEA. This CDR3 region has 13 residues. J was trimmed by 6 bases and V by 6 bases; bases with no gene match: 7. In DNA form, the CDR3 reads TGCAGCGTCGGTCGGCGGGAGCCCGGGGAGCTGTTTTTT. Translated, it gives CSVGRREPGELFF.